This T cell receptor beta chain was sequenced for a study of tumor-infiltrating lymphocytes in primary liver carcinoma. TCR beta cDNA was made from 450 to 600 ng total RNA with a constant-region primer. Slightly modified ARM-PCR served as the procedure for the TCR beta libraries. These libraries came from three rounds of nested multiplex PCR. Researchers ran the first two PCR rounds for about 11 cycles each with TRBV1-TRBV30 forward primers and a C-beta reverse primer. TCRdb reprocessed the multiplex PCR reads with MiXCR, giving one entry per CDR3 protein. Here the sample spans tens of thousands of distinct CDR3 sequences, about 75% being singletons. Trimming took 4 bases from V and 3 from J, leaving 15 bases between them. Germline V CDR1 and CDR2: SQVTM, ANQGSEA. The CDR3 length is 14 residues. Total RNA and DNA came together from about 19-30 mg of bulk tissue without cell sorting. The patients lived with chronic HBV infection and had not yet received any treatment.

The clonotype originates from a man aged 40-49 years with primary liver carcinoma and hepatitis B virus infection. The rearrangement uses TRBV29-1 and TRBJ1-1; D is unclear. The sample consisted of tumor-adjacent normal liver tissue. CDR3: CSVAGGQRDTEAFF. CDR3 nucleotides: TGCAGCGTTGCCGGAGGGCAAAGGGACACTGAAGCTTTCTTT.